This TCR beta chain appears in the sequencing data of a study of OX40 agonist ivuxolimab in advanced cancers. Across the study: Each patient was given ivuxolimab into a vein every 2 weeks, at 0.01 to 10 mg/kg. Findings and caveats of the study: Which antigen the expanded peripheral T cells recognized is unknown. Clones of CD4+ and CD8+ blood T cells grew by week 6 at doses of 0.1 to 3.0 mg/kg.

This CDR3 is built from 16 residues. CDR1 is MNHEY, CDR2 SMNVEV, per germline (reference sequence). V shed 5 bases and J shed 0 bases, with 14 bases lying between them. Concerning this clone itself: The target antigen is unknown.

Systemic immunosuppression or a history of autoimmune disease excluded patients. Assay: immunoSEQ multiplex PCR; the TCRdb copy retains only in-frame clones and omits some. The table lists roughly 28,000 clones, approximately 84% of them singletons. Sequenced here: CD4+ or CD8+ T cells sorted from blood, sampled in a trial of the OX40 agonist ivuxolimab. This chain links TRBV27 with TRBJ2-1; D not resolved. The TCR originated in an adult with an advanced solid tumor such as melanoma, head and neck, liver or kidney cancer. CDR3 DNA sequence: TGTGCCAGCAGTACTTACCCAGGTAGCTCCTACAATGAGCAGTTCTTC. Its protein is CASSTYPGSSYNEQFF.